The entry below describes one T cell receptor beta chain. The data are from a study of blood T cell repertoires in COVID-19. At the level of the study: Recovered status applied to Cohort 3 donors who had two consecutive negative PCRs. It also applied to those with clearance or with symptom resolution. Researchers got acute and convalescent COVID-19 samples from the United States, Italy and Spain.

Assay used: immunoSEQ multiplex PCR; TCRdb lists only in-frame clones, some missing. The data show hundreds of thousands of clones, with approximately 87% seen just once and 3.1% held by the top ten. The participants were between roughly 18 and 100 years old and came from under 25 US areas. Donors were grouped by their self-reported clinical history. The material sequenced was PBMCs or T cells enriched from blood (not recorded which). This TCR derives from a woman aged 45-59 years in a cohort exposed to, infected with or recovered from COVID-19 (not recorded which).

CDR3 region: CASSSISGGLTEAFF. In DNA, the CDR3 is TGCGCCAGCAGCTCTATTTCAGGGGGCCTAACTGAAGCTTTCTTT. The V call is TRBV5-1, the J call TRBJ1-1; 8 bases align to TRBD1. Germline trimming cut 3 bases from V and 5 bases from J; bases unmatched to any gene: 9. The CDR3 has 15 residues. The germline V gene encodes CDR1 SGHRS and CDR2 YFSETQ.